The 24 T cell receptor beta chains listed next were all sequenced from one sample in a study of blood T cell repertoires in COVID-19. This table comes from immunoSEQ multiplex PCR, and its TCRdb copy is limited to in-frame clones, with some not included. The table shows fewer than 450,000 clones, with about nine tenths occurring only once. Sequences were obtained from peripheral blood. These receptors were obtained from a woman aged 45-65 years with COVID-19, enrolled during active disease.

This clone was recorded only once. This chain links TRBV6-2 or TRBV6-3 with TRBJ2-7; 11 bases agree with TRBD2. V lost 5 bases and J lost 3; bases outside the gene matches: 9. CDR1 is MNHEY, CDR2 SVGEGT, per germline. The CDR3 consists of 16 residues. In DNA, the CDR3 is TGTGCCAGCAGTGGGACTAGCGGTAACAAATACTACGAGCAGTACTTC. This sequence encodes CASSGTSGNKYYEQYF.

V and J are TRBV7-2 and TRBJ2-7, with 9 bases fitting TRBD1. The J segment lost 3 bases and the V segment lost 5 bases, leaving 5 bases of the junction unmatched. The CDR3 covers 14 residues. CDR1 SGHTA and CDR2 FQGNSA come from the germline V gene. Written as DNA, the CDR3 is TGTGCCAGCAGCGCCGGGACAGGGAGCTACGAGCAGTACTTC. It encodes CASSAGTGSYEQYF.

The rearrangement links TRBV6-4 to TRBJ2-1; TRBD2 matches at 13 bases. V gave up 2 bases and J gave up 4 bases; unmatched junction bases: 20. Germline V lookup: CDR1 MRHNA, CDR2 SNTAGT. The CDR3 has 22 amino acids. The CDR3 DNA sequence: TGTGCCAGCAGTGACCCGACGCCTACTAGCGGGAGGGCCCTGAGGTTGTACAATGAGCAGTTCTTC. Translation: CASSDPTPTSGRALRLYNEQFF.

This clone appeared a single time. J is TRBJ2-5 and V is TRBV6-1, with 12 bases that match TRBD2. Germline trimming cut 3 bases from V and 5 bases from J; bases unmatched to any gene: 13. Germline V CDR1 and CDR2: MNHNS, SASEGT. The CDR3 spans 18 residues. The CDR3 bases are TGTGCCAGCAGTGATACTTTGGTCGGACTAGCGGGACAGGAGACCCAGTACTTC. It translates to CASSDTLVGLAGQETQYF.

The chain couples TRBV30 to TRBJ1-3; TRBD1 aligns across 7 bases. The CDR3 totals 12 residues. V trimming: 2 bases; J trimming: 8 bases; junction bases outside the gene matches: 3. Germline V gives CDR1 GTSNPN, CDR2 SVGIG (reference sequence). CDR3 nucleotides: TGTGCCTGGAGTAGGGGGCCTTACACCATATATTTT. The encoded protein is CAWSRGPYTIYF.

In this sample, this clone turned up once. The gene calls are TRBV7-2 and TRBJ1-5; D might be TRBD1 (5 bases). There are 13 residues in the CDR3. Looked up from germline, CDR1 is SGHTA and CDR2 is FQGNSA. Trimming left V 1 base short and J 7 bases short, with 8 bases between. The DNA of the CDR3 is TGTGCCAGCAGCTTAGGGGGGGGACAGCCCCAGCATTTT. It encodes CASSLGGGQPQHF.

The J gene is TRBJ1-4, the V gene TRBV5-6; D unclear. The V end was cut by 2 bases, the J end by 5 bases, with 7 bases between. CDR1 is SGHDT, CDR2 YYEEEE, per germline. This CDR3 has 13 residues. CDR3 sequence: CASSFGTNEKLFF. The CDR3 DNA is TGTGCCAGCAGCTTCGGTACGAATGAAAAACTGTTTTTT.

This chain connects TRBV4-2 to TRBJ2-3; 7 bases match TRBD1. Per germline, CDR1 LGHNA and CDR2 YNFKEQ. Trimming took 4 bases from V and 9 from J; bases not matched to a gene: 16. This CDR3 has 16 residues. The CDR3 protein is CASSPRTGQVAETQYF. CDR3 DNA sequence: TGTGCCAGCAGCCCCCGAACAGGACAGGTAGCCGAAACGCAGTATTTT.

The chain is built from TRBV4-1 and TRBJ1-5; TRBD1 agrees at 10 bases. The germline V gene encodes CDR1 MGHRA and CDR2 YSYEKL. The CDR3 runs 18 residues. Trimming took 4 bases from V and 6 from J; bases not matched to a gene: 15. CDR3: CASSLESETGGLGQPQHF. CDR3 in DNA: TGCGCCAGCAGCCTCGAGTCCGAGACAGGGGGCTTGGGTCAGCCCCAGCATTTT.

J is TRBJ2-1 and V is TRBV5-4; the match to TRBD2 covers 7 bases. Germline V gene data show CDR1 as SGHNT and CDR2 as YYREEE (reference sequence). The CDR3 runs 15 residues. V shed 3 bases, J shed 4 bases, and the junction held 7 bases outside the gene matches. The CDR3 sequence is CASSSIHSGYNEQFF. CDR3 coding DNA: TGTGCCAGCAGCTCGATCCATAGCGGGTACAATGAGCAGTTCTTC.

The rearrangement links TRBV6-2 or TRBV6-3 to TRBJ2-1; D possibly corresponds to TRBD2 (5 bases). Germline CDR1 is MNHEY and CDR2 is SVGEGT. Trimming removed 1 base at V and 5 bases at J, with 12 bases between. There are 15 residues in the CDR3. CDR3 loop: CASSYFAGPHNEQFF. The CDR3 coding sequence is TGTGCCAGCAGTTACTTTGCGGGCCCCCACAATGAGCAGTTCTTC.

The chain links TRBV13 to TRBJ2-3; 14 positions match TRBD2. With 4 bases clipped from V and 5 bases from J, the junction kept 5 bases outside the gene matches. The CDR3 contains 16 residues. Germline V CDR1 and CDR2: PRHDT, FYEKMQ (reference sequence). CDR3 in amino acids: CASSSGLAGGIDTQYF. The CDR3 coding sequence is TGTGCCAGCAGCTCCGGACTAGCGGGAGGAATAGATACGCAGTATTTT.

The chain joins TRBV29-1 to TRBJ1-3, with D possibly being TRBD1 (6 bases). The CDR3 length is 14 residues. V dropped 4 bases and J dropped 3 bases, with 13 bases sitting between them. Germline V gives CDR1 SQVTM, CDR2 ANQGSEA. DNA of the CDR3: TGCAGCGTTGTGGCAGGGGCAGGTGGAAACACCATATATTTT. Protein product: CSVVAGAGGNTIYF.

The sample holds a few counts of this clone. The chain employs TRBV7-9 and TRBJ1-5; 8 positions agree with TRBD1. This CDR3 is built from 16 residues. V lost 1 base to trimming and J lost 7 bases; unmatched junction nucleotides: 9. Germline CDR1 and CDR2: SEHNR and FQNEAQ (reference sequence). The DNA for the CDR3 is TGTGCCAGCAGCTTAGATACCTCAGGGGGCAGACAGCCCCAGCATTTT. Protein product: CASSLDTSGGRQPQHF.

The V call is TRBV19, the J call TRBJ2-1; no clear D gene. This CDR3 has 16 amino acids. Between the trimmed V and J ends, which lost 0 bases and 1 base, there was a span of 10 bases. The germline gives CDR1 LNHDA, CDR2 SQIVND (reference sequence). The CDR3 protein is CASSIEGTNSYNEQFF. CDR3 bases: TGTGCCAGTAGTATAGAGGGCACAAATTCCTACAATGAGCAGTTCTTC.

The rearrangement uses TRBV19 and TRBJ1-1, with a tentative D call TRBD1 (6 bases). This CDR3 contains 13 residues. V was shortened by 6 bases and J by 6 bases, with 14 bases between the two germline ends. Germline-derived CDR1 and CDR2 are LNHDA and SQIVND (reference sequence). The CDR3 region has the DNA TGTGCCAGTAGAACAGGGTTTCCACCTGAAGCTTTCTTT. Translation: CASRTGFPPEAFF.

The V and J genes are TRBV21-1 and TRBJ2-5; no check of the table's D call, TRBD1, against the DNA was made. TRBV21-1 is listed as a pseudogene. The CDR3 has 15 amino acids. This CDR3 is CASSGPAGEQETQYF. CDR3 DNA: TGTGCCAGCAGCGGCCCCGCAGGCGAACAAGAGACCCAGTACTTC.

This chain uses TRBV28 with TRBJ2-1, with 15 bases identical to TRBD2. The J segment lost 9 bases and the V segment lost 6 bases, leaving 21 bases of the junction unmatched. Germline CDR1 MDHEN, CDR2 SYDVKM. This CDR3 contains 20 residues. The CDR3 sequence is CASRHLPGWTSGRAHGEQFF. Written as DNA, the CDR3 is TGTGCCAGCAGACACTTGCCTGGCTGGACTAGCGGGAGGGCGCACGGTGAGCAGTTCTTC.

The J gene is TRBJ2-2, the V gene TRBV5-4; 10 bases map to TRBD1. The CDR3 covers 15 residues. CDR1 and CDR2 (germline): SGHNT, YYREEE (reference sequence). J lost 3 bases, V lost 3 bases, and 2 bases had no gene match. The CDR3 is CASSWDRGYTGELFF. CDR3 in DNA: TGTGCCAGCAGCTGGGACAGGGGATACACCGGGGAGCTGTTTTTT.

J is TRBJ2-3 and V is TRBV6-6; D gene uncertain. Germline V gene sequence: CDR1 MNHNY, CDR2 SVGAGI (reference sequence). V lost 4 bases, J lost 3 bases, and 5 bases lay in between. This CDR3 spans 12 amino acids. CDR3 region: CASSLETDTQYF. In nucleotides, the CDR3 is TGTGCCAGCAGTTTGGAGACAGATACGCAGTATTTT.

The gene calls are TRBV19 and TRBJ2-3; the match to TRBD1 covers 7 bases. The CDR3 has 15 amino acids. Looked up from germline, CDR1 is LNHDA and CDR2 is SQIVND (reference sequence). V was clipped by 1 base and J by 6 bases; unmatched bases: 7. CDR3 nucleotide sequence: TGTGCCAGTAGTATAGTATCCCCGACAGGGGATACGCAGTATTTT. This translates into CASSIVSPTGDTQYF.

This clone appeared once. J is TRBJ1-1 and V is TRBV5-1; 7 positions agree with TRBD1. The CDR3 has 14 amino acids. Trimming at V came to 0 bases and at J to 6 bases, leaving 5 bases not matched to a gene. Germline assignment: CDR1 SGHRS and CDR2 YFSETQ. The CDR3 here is CASSLERGRPEAFF. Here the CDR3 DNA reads TGCGCCAGCAGCTTGGAGAGGGGGCGGCCTGAAGCTTTCTTT.

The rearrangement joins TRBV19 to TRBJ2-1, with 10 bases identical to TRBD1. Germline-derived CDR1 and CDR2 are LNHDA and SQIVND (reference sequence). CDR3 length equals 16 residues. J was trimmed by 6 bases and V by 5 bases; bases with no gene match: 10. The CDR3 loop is CASSLDWGQGTNEQFF. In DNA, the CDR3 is TGTGCCAGTAGTCTCGATTGGGGACAGGGGACCAATGAGCAGTTCTTC.

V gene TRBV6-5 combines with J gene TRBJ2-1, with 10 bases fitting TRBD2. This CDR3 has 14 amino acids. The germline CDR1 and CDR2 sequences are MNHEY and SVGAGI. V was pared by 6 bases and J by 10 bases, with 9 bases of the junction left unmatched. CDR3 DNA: TGTGCCAGCAGATCTAGCGGGGGTGAGTGGGAGCAGTTCTTC. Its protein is CASRSSGGEWEQFF.